This T cell receptor beta chain emerged from a study of vaccination and CD4 T cells after COVID-19. Study context: Post-COVID draws followed diagnosis by a median 101 days (range 35 to 161).

Comments on this clonotype: The target antigen is unknown.

The time point denotes: late sampling 161 to 241 days after vaccination in a few convalescent patients. Treatment described: approximately 11-day PBMC culture with coronavirus spike peptide pools or control peptides (ViraFEST assay). All positive PCR tests were dated between March and December 2020, predating US Alpha, Beta and Delta variants. With the Oncomine TCR Beta short-read assay, DNA from cultured CD4+ T cells was sequenced. Genomic DNA was isolated from cultured CD4+ T cells. Using its own MiXCR run on the PCR reads, TCRdb lists one record per CDR3 protein. The profile shows 20,000 to 25,000 distinct CDR3 sequences, approximately 29% of them singletons. The sequence was obtained from a human donor who had recovered from COVID-19. The specimen was CD4+ T cells from blood, cultured in vitro, collected about 7 months after SARS-CoV-2 vaccination.

The CDR3 loop reads CASDTGQGASGSNQPQHF. In nucleotides, the CDR3 is TGTGCCAGTGATACGGGACAGGGGGCATCTGGTAGCAATCAGCCCCAGCATTTT. The gene calls are TRBV19 and TRBJ1-5; TRBD1 agrees at 12 bases. V was clipped by 8 bases and J by 0 bases; unmatched bases: 11. Germline V lookup: CDR1 LNHDA, CDR2 SQIVND (reference sequence). The CDR3 loop spans 18 amino acids.